The 15 T cell receptor beta chains listed next were all sequenced from one sample in a study of control samples from healthy donors and cancer patients. TCRdb keeps only in-frame clones here, not all; method: immunoSEQ multiplex PCR. The sample holds more than 25,000 clones, 91% seen once. Material: PBMCs. The receptors were sampled from a man in his fifties with lung cancer.

The chain uses TRBV10-3 and TRBJ2-1, with 9 bases lining up with TRBD1. V dropped 4 bases and J dropped 7; count of bases not matched to a gene: 5. The CDR3 loop spans 14 amino acids. Per germline, CDR1 ENHRY and CDR2 SYGVKD. The CDR3 here is CAISARDRENEQFF. CDR3 coding DNA: TGTGCCATCAGTGCCCGGGACAGGGAGAATGAGCAGTTCTTC.

V usage is TRBV28 and J usage is TRBJ1-2; no clear D gene. The germline V and J ends were trimmed by 8 bases and 3 bases, with 22 bases remaining between them. CDR1 is MDHEN, CDR2 SYDVKM, per germline. The CDR3 extends over 16 amino acids. This CDR3 is CASGQGSFLHYYGYTF. Written as DNA, the CDR3 is TGTGCCAGCGGCCAAGGCTCCTTCTTACATTACTATGGCTACACCTTC.

The V gene is TRBV2, the J gene TRBJ1-2; D is uncertain. Trimming shortened V by 10 bases and J by 4 bases, and 10 bases separated the two germline ends. This CDR3 contains 11 residues. From germline, CDR1 is SNHLY and CDR2 FYNNEI. In DNA form, the CDR3 reads TGTGCCACCACCCAGACCTATGGCTACACCTTC. Its protein is CATTQTYGYTF.

This chain links TRBV9 with TRBJ1-6; D remains ambiguous. Germline V lookup: CDR1 SGDLS, CDR2 YYNGEE. V was clipped by 3 bases and J by 9 bases, with 7 bases between them. The CDR3 is 12 amino acids. The DNA of the CDR3 is TGTGCCAGCAGCGAATTAGGTTCACCCCTCCACTTT. Translation gives CASSELGSPLHF. Based on the CDR3 plus reference TRBV9 and TRBJ1-6, the full variable domain is DSGVTQTPKHLITATGQRVTLRCSPRSGDLSVYWYQQSLDQGLQFLIQYYNGEERAKGNILERFSAQQFPDLHSELNLSSLELGDSALYFCASSELGSPLHFGNGTRLTVT.

V is TRBV7-2 and J is TRBJ2-5; D unclear. This CDR3 spans 14 amino acids. Trimming pared 1 base from V and 4 bases from J, leaving 10 bases between. Germline CDR1 and CDR2: SGHTA and FQGNSA. Here the CDR3 reads CASSLDDGGETQYF. The CDR3 region has the DNA TGTGCCAGCAGCTTAGACGACGGTGGAGAGACCCAGTACTTC. Full variable domain (missing parts from reference TRBV7-2 and TRBJ2-5): GAGVSQSPSNKVTEKGKDVELRCDPISGHTALYWYRQSLGQGLEFLIYFQGNSAPDKSGLPSDRFSAERTGGSVSTLTIQRTQQEDSAVYLCASSLDDGGETQYFGPGTRLLVL.

The V and J genes are TRBV27 and TRBJ2-7, with 8 bases identical to TRBD1. The CDR3 has 14 residues. Germline V CDR1 and CDR2: MNHEY, SMNVEV (reference sequence). The V segment lost 5 bases and the J segment 2 bases; nucleotides outside the gene matches: 5. CDR3: CASSKQGVTYEQYF. As DNA, the CDR3 is TGTGCCAGCAGTAAACAGGGGGTAACCTACGAGCAGTACTTC.

This chain links TRBV6-1 with TRBJ1-5; tentative D call: TRBD1 (5 bases). This CDR3 is 16 amino acids long. Between the trimmed V and J ends, which lost 0 bases and 3 bases, there was a span of 12 bases. Per the germline V gene, CDR1 is MNHNS and CDR2 is SASEGT. CDR3 sequence (DNA): TGTGCCAGCAGTGAAGCGACGGCAGGGAACAATCAGCCCCAGCATTTT. Its translation is CASSEATAGNNQPQHF.

The genes are TRBV7-8 and TRBJ2-3; possibly TRBD1 or TRBD2 for D (5 bases each). V lost 1 base to trimming and J lost 5 bases, with 13 bases between them. In germline, CDR1 is SGHVS, CDR2 FQNEAQ. This CDR3 contains 15 residues. The CDR3 DNA is TGTGCCAGCAGCTTAGGGGGGACCACAAAAGATACGCAGTATTTT. Amino acid sequence: CASSLGGTTKDTQYF.

The V gene is TRBV29-1, the J gene TRBJ2-5, with 7 nucleotides matching TRBD1. Germline CDR1 is SQVTM and CDR2 is ANQGSEA. The CDR3 consists of 13 residues. Germline trimming cut 2 bases from V and 5 bases from J; bases unmatched to any gene: 5. The CDR3 reads CSVEKQGKETQYF. In nucleotides, the CDR3 is TGCAGCGTTGAAAAACAGGGGAAGGAGACCCAGTACTTC.

This chain joins TRBV7-2 and TRBJ2-3; either TRBD1 or TRBD2 may supply D (6 bases each). CDR1 is SGHTA and CDR2 is FQGNSA in the germline V gene. Between the trimmed V and J ends, which lost 5 bases and 1 base, there was a span of 22 bases. The CDR3 sequence is 18 residues long. Here the CDR3 DNA reads TGTGCCAGCAGCAGAAAGGGTGGAGGGGGTGTGGGCACAGATACGCAGTATTTT. Translating it yields CASSRKGGGGVGTDTQYF.

The V and J genes are TRBV6-6 and TRBJ2-2; no definite D call. The ends were cut back, 0 bases at V and 5 bases at J, with 7 bases in the middle. The CDR3 has 14 amino acids. Per the germline V gene, CDR1 is MNHNY and CDR2 is SVGAGI (reference sequence). The CDR3 loop is CASSYSVQTGELFF. Here the CDR3 DNA reads TGTGCCAGCAGTTACTCGGTCCAGACCGGGGAGCTGTTTTTT.

Here the CDR3 reads CASSQAVALEQYF. The CDR3 region has the DNA TGTGCCAGTAGTCAGGCAGTGGCTCTCGAGCAGTACTTC. The chain links TRBV19 to TRBJ2-7; no clear D gene. V gave up 5 bases and J gave up 6 bases, with 14 bases separating them. Germline CDR1 is LNHDA and CDR2 is SQIVND (reference sequence). The CDR3 is 13 residues long.

In this sample, this clone turned up once. V usage is TRBV18 and J usage is TRBJ2-2; D not certain. With 3 bases removed from V and 8 bases from J, the gap between germline ends came to 7 bases. Germline assignment: CDR1 KGHSH and CDR2 LQKENI. The CDR3 is made up of 12 amino acids. The CDR3 sequence: CASSPPLGELFF. The CDR3 nucleotides are TGTGCCAGCTCACCTCCGCTGGGGGAGCTGTTTTTT. The full variable domain, completed using reference TRBV18 and TRBJ2-2, is NAGVMQNPRHLVRRRGQEARLRCSPMKGHSHVYWYRQLPEEGLKFMVYLQKENIIDESGMPKERFSAEFPKEGPSILRIQQVVRGDSAAYFCASSPPLGELFFGEGSRLTVL.

This clone was recorded once. The rearrangement uses TRBV18 and TRBJ2-5, with 8 bases matching TRBD2. There are 18 residues in the CDR3. Germline CDR1 reads KGHSH; CDR2 reads LQKENI. With 3 bases clipped from V and 1 base from J, the junction kept 13 bases outside the gene matches. The CDR3 spells CASSPPRGGGGTQETQYF. The CDR3 coding sequence is TGTGCCAGCTCACCCCCCCGAGGAGGCGGGGGGACCCAAGAGACCCAGTACTTC.

The chain is built from TRBV27 and TRBJ1-1; D is possibly TRBD1 (5 bases). V gave up 3 bases and J gave up 0 bases, with 20 bases separating them. Germline assignment: CDR1 MNHEY and CDR2 SMNVEV (reference sequence). The CDR3 spans 18 residues. DNA for the CDR3: TGTGCCAGCAGTTTTATTTCCTGGGGGAGGGAACTGAACACTGAAGCTTTCTTT. It yields the protein CASSFISWGRELNTEAFF.